One sample yielded the 13 T cell receptor beta chains listed below, sequenced in a study of blood T cell repertoires in COVID-19. Profiled with immunoSEQ multiplex PCR; TCRdb holds only in-frame clones, not every one. This table holds under 200,000 clones, about 88% found once. What was sequenced was peripheral blood. These TCRs come from a man aged 18 to 29 with acute or convalescent COVID-19.

The V call is TRBV3-1 (or the pseudogene TRBV3-2), the J call TRBJ1-2, with TRBD1 matching 7 bases. Germline CDR1 and CDR2: LGHDT and YNNKEL (reference sequence). The trim removed 3 bases at V and 7 bases at J, leaving 2 bases unmatched. The CDR3 consists of 12 residues. The CDR3 DNA follows: TGTGCCAGCAGCCACCGGACAGGTGGCTACACCTTC. Protein product: CASSHRTGGYTF.

V gene TRBV19 combines with J gene TRBJ2-4; D unresolved. With 3 bases removed from V and 0 bases from J, the gap between germline ends came to 12 bases. There are 16 residues in the CDR3. In germline, CDR1 is LNHDA, CDR2 SQIVND (reference sequence). For the CDR3, the DNA is TGTGCCAGTAGTATTATGATAGTCGTAGCCAAAAACATTCAGTACTTC. Protein product: CASSIMIVVAKNIQYF.

The chain combines TRBV2 with TRBJ1-6; possible D gene TRBD1, 6 bases. Trimming took 2 bases from V and 5 from J, leaving 10 bases between them. Germline V gene lookup returns CDR1 SNHLY and CDR2 FYNNEI. CDR3 length equals 15 residues. CDR3 residues: CASSESGANNSPLHF. CDR3 sequence (DNA): TGTGCCAGCAGTGAATCAGGGGCCAATAATTCACCCCTCCACTTT.

The chain couples TRBV6-5 to TRBJ1-4; possible D gene TRBD1, 5 bases. V lost 2 bases and J lost 7, with 14 bases in between. The CDR3 runs to 15 residues. The germline CDR1 and CDR2 sequences are MNHEY and SVGAGI. CDR3 sequence reads: CASSYPQEGSEKLFF. CDR3 DNA sequence: TGTGCCAGCAGTTACCCACAGGAGGGGAGTGAAAAACTGTTTTTT.

The count of this clone is one. The chain recombines TRBV10-1 with TRBJ2-1; weak D call: TRBD1 (6 bases). Germline CDR1 is WNHNN and CDR2 is SYGVQD (reference sequence). V was clipped by 3 bases and J by 2 bases, with 8 bases between them. There are 14 residues in the CDR3. CDR3 sequence: CASSEQGAYNEQFF. For the CDR3, the DNA is TGCGCCAGCAGTGAACAGGGAGCCTACAATGAGCAGTTCTTC.

The chain has TRBV2 and TRBJ2-3, with TRBD2 matching 13 bases. J gave up 1 base and V 6 bases, and 4 bases lay outside the gene matches. The CDR3 sequence is 16 residues long. Germline CDR1 SNHLY, CDR2 FYNNEI. The CDR3 here is CASSILAGGGTDTQYF. DNA for the CDR3: TGTGCCAGCAGCATACTAGCGGGGGGGGGCACAGATACGCAGTATTTT.

V is TRBV4-2 and J is TRBJ2-1; D is ambiguous. Germline CDR1 and CDR2: LGHNA and YNFKEQ. This CDR3 has 13 residues. V lost 1 base, J lost 4 bases, and 5 bases lay in between. The CDR3 reads CASSQGSYNEQFF. CDR3 DNA: TGTGCCAGCAGCCAAGGGAGTTACAATGAGCAGTTCTTC.

This chain joins TRBV29-1 and TRBJ2-7; a possible D gene is TRBD2 (5 bases). Trimming cost V 0 bases and J 1 base, with 10 bases left between them. This CDR3 spans 14 amino acids. Germline assignment: CDR1 SQVTM and CDR2 ANQGSEA. The CDR3 nucleotides read TGCAGCGTTGAAGAAGAGGGTAGATCCTACGAGCAGTACTTC. Translating gives CSVEEEGRSYEQYF.

J is TRBJ2-5 and V is TRBV18; maybe TRBD1 (6 bases). The germline gives CDR1 KGHSH, CDR2 LQKENI. The CDR3 runs to 19 residues. V lost 1 base to trimming and J lost 2 bases, with 23 bases between them. CDR3 sequence (DNA): TGTGCCAGCTCACCACTTGCGCCACGAGGGGGAAACTCACAAGAGACCCAGTACTTC. Protein: CASSPLAPRGGNSQETQYF.

The rearrangement joins TRBV7-8 to TRBJ1-2, with 7 bases identical to TRBD1. CDR1 is SGHVS, CDR2 FQNEAQ, per germline. CDR3 size: 14 residues. V lost 3 bases to trimming and J lost 5 bases; unmatched junction nucleotides: 6. This chain's CDR3 is CASSFKGAHYGYTF. The CDR3 region has the DNA TGTGCCAGCAGCTTTAAGGGGGCGCATTATGGCTACACCTTC.

The chain is built from TRBV2 and TRBJ1-1; 8 nucleotides align to TRBD1. J gave up 0 bases and V 2 bases, and 11 bases lay outside the gene matches. Germline V gene sequence: CDR1 SNHLY, CDR2 FYNNEI. The CDR3 length is 18 residues. CDR3 sequence reads: CASSEPRGQGDMNTEAFF. The CDR3, as DNA: TGTGCCAGCAGTGAACCGAGAGGACAGGGCGATATGAACACTGAAGCTTTCTTT.

In DNA, the CDR3 is TGTGCCTGGAGTGAGGGACTAGCGGGGGCGGATGAGCAGTTCTTC. Residues: CAWSEGLAGADEQFF. V is TRBV30 and J is TRBJ2-1; TRBD2 agrees at 14 bases. Looked up from germline, CDR1 is GTSNPN and CDR2 is SVGIG (reference sequence). The CDR3 is 15 amino acids. Trimming cost V 1 base and J 8 bases; bases outside gene matches: 4.

V and J are TRBV10-3 and TRBJ1-6, with D tentatively TRBD1 (5 bases). The germline V and J ends were trimmed by 0 bases and 6 bases, with 12 bases remaining between them. Germline V gene lookup returns CDR1 ENHRY and CDR2 SYGVKD. The CDR3 is made up of 16 amino acids. The CDR3 region is CAISESPGKTNSPLHF. In nucleotides, the CDR3 is TGTGCCATCAGTGAGTCCCCAGGGAAAACTAATTCACCCCTCCACTTT.